This T cell receptor (beta chain) originates from a study of blood T cells in healthy people across ages. General study findings and limits: Both higher diversity and more naive CD4+ cells marked long-lived donors when set against aged donors. The recorded TCR beta diversity per million T cells decreased in a roughly linear manner with age.

Extraction of total RNA produced a minimum of 5 micrograms from each sample. PCR was performed a second time for roughly 7 to 11 cycles using a sample-barcoded 5' primer and a J-beta primer mix. TCRdb re-called the 5' RACE reads with MiXCR, one entry per CDR3 protein. The data show 1.8 million or so distinct CDR3 sequences, roughly two fifths seen once. On this clonotype itself: Its target is unknown.

This CDR3 region has 16 residues. Trimming took off 0 bases at V and 6 bases at J, with 16 bases between the two ends. CDR1 MNHNY and CDR2 SVGAGI come from the germline V gene (reference sequence). The chain combines TRBV6-6 with TRBJ2-3, with D tentatively TRBD1 or TRBD2 (6 bases each). The TCR was taken from a human donor in good health. Sequencing was carried out using blood. This CDR3 reads CASSYSGGRPGDTQYF. CDR3 nucleotide sequence: TGTGCCAGCAGTTACTCGGGGGGCCGCCCTGGGGATACGCAGTATTTT.